This entry features one TCR beta chain sequence. Its specificity is not known. Sorted-subset replicate PCRs used 150 to 200 ng DNA, approximately 33,000 T cell genomes. Sequenced by immunoSEQ multiplex PCR; TCRdb stores in-frame clones only, minus some. The sample includes about 2.4 million clones, 90% to 95% seen only once; the top ten take 0.36%. V dropped 5 bases and J dropped 6 bases, with 16 bases sitting between them. The CDR3 is made up of 14 amino acids. Germline loops: CDR1 MGHDK, CDR2 SYGVNS. The data stem from a study of shared clonotypes between healthy human individuals. The study's findings and limits: In the sorted subsets, rarefaction showed sequencing was incomplete despite large depth. A handful of donors held about 5.1% of naive CD4 clonotypes in common.

Sequencing was carried out using naive CD4+ T cells from PBMCs. Subset specified: CD45RA+ positively selected. The receptor was derived from a man younger than 30 in good health. Some clones in this sample may be carry-over from other donors' samples. The chain couples TRBV25-1 to TRBJ1-2; possible D gene TRBD1, 5 bases. CDR3 sequence: CASSPGARSHGYTF. CDR3 DNA sequence: TGTGCCAGCAGTCCCGGGGCCCGATCCCATGGCTACACCTTC.